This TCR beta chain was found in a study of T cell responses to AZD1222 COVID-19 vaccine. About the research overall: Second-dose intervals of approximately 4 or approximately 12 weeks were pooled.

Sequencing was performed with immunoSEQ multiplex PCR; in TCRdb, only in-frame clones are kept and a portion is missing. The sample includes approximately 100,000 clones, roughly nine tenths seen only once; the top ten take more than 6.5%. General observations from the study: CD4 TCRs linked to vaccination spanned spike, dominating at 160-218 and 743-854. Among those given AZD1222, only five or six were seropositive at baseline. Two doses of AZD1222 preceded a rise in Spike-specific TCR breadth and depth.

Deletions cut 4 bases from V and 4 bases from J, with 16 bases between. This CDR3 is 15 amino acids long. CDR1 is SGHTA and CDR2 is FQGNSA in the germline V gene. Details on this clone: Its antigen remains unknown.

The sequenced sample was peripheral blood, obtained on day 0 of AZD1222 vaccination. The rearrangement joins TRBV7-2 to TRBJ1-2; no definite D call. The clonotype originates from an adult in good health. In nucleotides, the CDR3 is TGTGCCAGCAGCTATCCTGGGGAGGGCCCCTATGGCTACACCTTC. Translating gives CASSYPGEGPYGYTF.